This paragraph covers one T cell receptor (beta chain) sequence. The target antigen is unknown. 13 Jbeta primers and 60 Vbeta primers were used for the PCR. The assay was immunoSEQ multiplex PCR, and TCRdb's table has in-frame clones only and misses some. The sample carries more than 150,000 clones, roughly four fifths recorded once. These data originate in a study of cytomegalovirus exposure and HLA in healthy donors. In the study overall: Earlier work reported around 110 million unique TCR beta sequences from approximately 180 million T cells.

There are 12 residues in the CDR3. The V and J ends lost 4 bases and 4 bases, in that order; junction bases with no gene match: 0. CDR1 is SNHLY, CDR2 FYNNEI, per germline. Study outcomes and limitations: In a later analysis, DRB1 alleles had the most associated TCRs; HLA-C alleles the fewest. At a 0.05 false discovery rate, a later analysis found some 18,000 TCR beta sequences to be associated with HLA alleles.

The specimen was PBMCs. This receptor was identified in a man in his fifties or sixties in good health and CMV-seronegative. This chain links TRBV2 with TRBJ2-5; 7 bases align to TRBD1. CDR3 nucleotide sequence: TGTGCCAGCAGTGGGACAGGAGAGACCCAGTACTTC. Protein: CASSGTGETQYF.